Shown below are 23 T cell receptor beta chains from a single sample sequenced in a study of technical replicates of blood from several donors. Only in-frame clones appear in the TCRdb table, and some are missing; sequencing was by immunoSEQ multiplex PCR. This table holds some 76,000 clones, under 95% found once. The sample taken for sequencing was T cells isolated from PBMCs. The origin of the receptors is a human donor in good health.

This chain joins TRBV9 and TRBJ2-7; TRBD2 matches 8 bases. V dropped 0 bases and J dropped 3; count of bases not matched to a gene: 8. Germline V lookup: CDR1 SGDLS, CDR2 YYNGEE. This CDR3 is 16 amino acids long. The CDR3 loop reads CASSVAGLAGDYEQYF. CDR3 bases: TGTGCCAGCAGCGTAGCTGGGCTAGCGGGCGACTACGAGCAGTACTTC.

The count of this clone is one. The chain employs TRBV11-2 and TRBJ1-5; D is unclear. There are 13 residues in the CDR3. The germline V gene has CDR1 SGHAT and CDR2 FQNNGV. V was cut by 1 base and J by 4 bases, with 5 bases left in between. The chain's CDR3 is CASSLGENQPQHF. The CDR3 DNA sequence: TGTGCCAGCAGCTTAGGAGAAAATCAGCCCCAGCATTTT.

The rearrangement links TRBV5-5 to TRBJ1-3; TRBD1 aligns across 7 bases. CDR1 is SGHKS and CDR2 is YYEKEE in the germline V gene (reference sequence). The CDR3 extends over 15 amino acids. V lost 6 bases, J lost 2 bases, and 8 bases stayed unmatched. Written as DNA, the CDR3 is TGTGCCAGCACCAAGACAGGGCTAACTGGAAACACCATATATTTT. It codes for CASTKTGLTGNTIYF.

The rearrangement joins TRBV5-1 to TRBJ1-3; D remains ambiguous. V was cut by 4 bases and J by 6 bases, with 14 bases left in between. The CDR3 runs 14 residues. Germline V gene lookup returns CDR1 SGHRS and CDR2 YFSETQ. DNA for the CDR3: TGCGCCAGCAGCCACGGGAGAAATGAAAACACCATATATTTT. It translates to CASSHGRNENTIYF.

This rearrangement joins TRBV18 to TRBJ2-3, with 16 bases matching TRBD2. J gave up 5 bases and V 2 bases, and 10 bases lay outside the gene matches. Looked up from germline, CDR1 is KGHSH and CDR2 is LQKENI. The CDR3 has 19 amino acids. The CDR3 bases are TGTGCCAGCTCACCATCGGGACTAGCGGGAGGGCACCGTGTAGATACGCAGTATTTT. The encoded protein is CASSPSGLAGGHRVDTQYF.

The chain carries TRBV7-9 and TRBJ2-1; the D is unclear. The germline gives CDR1 SEHNR, CDR2 FQNEAQ (reference sequence). The CDR3 loop spans 13 amino acids. Trimming shortened V by 2 bases and J by 6 bases, and 8 bases separated the two germline ends. The CDR3 DNA is TGTGCCAGCAGCTTACAAAGCTCCAATGAGCAGTTCTTC. It specifies CASSLQSSNEQFF.

The chain is built from TRBV9 and TRBJ1-4, with D possibly matching TRBD1 (6 bases). The ends were cut back, 3 bases at V and 11 bases at J, with 14 bases in the middle. Germline V gene sequence: CDR1 SGDLS, CDR2 YYNGEE. The CDR3 runs to 13 residues. CDR3 protein: CASSGDTRGKLFF. CDR3 DNA: TGTGCCAGCAGCGGGGACACCCGAGGGAAACTGTTTTTT.

The genes are TRBV19 and TRBJ2-3; no firm D call. V gave up 1 base and J gave up 2 bases, with 7 bases separating them. CDR1 and CDR2 from the germline V gene are LNHDA and SQIVND (reference sequence). This CDR3 comprises 14 residues. This chain's CDR3 is CASSIGGDTDTQYF. CDR3 DNA: TGTGCCAGTAGTATAGGCGGAGACACAGATACGCAGTATTTT.

In DNA form, the CDR3 reads TGCGCCAGCAGCTTGGGGCAGACGGGTAACAATGAGCAGTTCTTC. It is translated as CASSLGQTGNNEQFF. The chain joins TRBV5-1 to TRBJ2-1; D gene ambiguous. The ends were cut back, 0 bases at V and 5 bases at J, with 12 bases in the middle. The CDR3 consists of 15 residues. Germline-derived CDR1 and CDR2 are SGHRS and YFSETQ.

V gene TRBV7-2 combines with J gene TRBJ2-1; 10 bases are a match to TRBD2. The junction had 7 bases not matched to a gene; V was cut back by 4 bases and J by 4 bases. Per germline, CDR1 SGHTA and CDR2 FQGNSA. The CDR3 runs 16 residues. CDR3 residues: CASSSRRAGGYNEQFF. CDR3 bases: TGTGCCAGCAGCTCCCGAAGAGCGGGAGGGTACAATGAGCAGTTCTTC.

This rearrangement joins TRBV6-5 to TRBJ1-2; D unclear. V shed 0 bases and J shed 4 bases, with 15 bases lying between them. The CDR3 covers 16 residues. Germline CDR1 is MNHEY and CDR2 is SVGAGI. In DNA form, the CDR3 reads TGTGCCAGCAGTTACTCCCTCCGCGGTCCGGCCTATGGCTACACCTTC. Protein: CASSYSLRGPAYGYTF.

The chain has TRBV7-3 and TRBJ2-2, with 9 bases identical to TRBD1. Per the germline V gene, CDR1 is SGHTA and CDR2 is FQGTGA. The junction had 3 bases not matched to a gene; V was cut back by 0 bases and J by 4 bases. CDR3 length equals 16 residues. The CDR3 loop reads CASSLTGTGFTGELFF. The DNA for the CDR3 is TGTGCCAGCAGCTTAACCGGGACAGGGTTCACCGGGGAGCTGTTTTTT.

The chain employs TRBV29-1 and TRBJ2-1, with TRBD2 identical over 8 bases. The CDR3 sequence is 15 residues long. The V gene end was trimmed by 6 bases and the J gene end by 8 bases; junction bases not matched to a gene: 15. Germline V CDR1 and CDR2: SQVTM, ANQGSEA. CDR3 coding DNA: TGCAGCGTACCTGCCCCGGGAGGGCGGGAGGATGAGCAGTTCTTC. Its translation is CSVPAPGGREDEQFF.

V usage is TRBV11-3 and J usage is TRBJ2-1; 9 nucleotides match TRBD2. The CDR3 contains 17 residues. V was clipped by 5 bases and J by 10 bases; unmatched bases: 18. Per the germline V gene, CDR1 is SGHNT and CDR2 is YENEEA. CDR3 nucleotides: TGTGCCAGCAGCCGCGGCGTACTAGCGGGTACTGGGGGGGAGCAGTTCTTC. It encodes CASSRGVLAGTGGEQFF.

The chain has TRBV4-1 and TRBJ2-5; maybe TRBD1 (6 bases). This CDR3 is 15 amino acids long. The germline V gene has CDR1 MGHRA and CDR2 YSYEKL. V lost 3 bases and J 1 base, leaving 12 bases between the germline ends. CDR3 region: CASSHTRDIQETQYF. The CDR3, as DNA: TGCGCCAGCAGCCACACCCGGGACATCCAAGAGACCCAGTACTTC.

This clone was detected a few times. This chain uses TRBV10-1 with TRBJ1-4; D uncertain. V shed 4 bases and J shed 8 bases, with 11 bases lying between them. Germline V gives CDR1 WNHNN, CDR2 SYGVQD (reference sequence). This CDR3 has 13 amino acids. This chain's CDR3 is CASSVGVGEKLFF. Here the CDR3 DNA reads TGCGCCAGCAGTGTCGGGGTAGGCGAAAAACTGTTTTTT.

The chain combines TRBV4-1 with TRBJ2-6, with no clear D. The germline V and J ends were trimmed by 3 bases and 1 base, with 19 bases remaining between them. CDR3 length equals 19 residues. Germline CDR1 and CDR2: MGHRA and YSYEKL. CDR3 sequence (DNA): TGCGCCAGCAGCCAGGCCCCCCGCGGCTCAAGGTCTGGGGCCAACGTCCTGACTTTC. This codes for CASSQAPRGSRSGANVLTF.

The genes are TRBV19 and TRBJ1-1; D unclear. CDR1 and CDR2 from the germline V gene are LNHDA and SQIVND (reference sequence). The V end was cut by 0 bases, the J end by 0 bases, with 11 bases between. The CDR3 loop spans 16 amino acids. The CDR3 loop reads CASSIDETRMNTEAFF. CDR3 sequence (DNA): TGTGCCAGTAGTATAGATGAGACAAGGATGAACACTGAAGCTTTCTTT.

This rearrangement joins TRBV4-1 to TRBJ2-1; 12 nucleotides match TRBD2. The CDR3 covers 15 residues. Germline V lookup: CDR1 MGHRA, CDR2 YSYEKL. V shed 4 bases, J shed 9 bases, and the junction held 7 bases outside the gene matches. The CDR3 loop reads CASSPLAGGPGEQFF. As DNA, the CDR3 is TGCGCCAGCAGCCCTCTAGCGGGAGGGCCGGGTGAGCAGTTCTTC.

V and J are TRBV5-1 and TRBJ1-2, with 7 nucleotides matching TRBD1. Looked up from germline, CDR1 is SGHRS and CDR2 is YFSETQ. Losses at the gene ends were 2 bases for V and 5 bases for J; bases not matched to a gene: 3. This CDR3 has 13 residues. The CDR3 spells CASSFDRDYGYTF. CDR3 bases: TGCGCCAGCAGCTTCGACAGGGATTATGGCTACACCTTC.

The chain employs TRBV12-5 and TRBJ2-7; no clear D gene. This CDR3 has 12 amino acids. V lost 6 bases and J lost 3, with 9 bases in between. CDR1 LGHNT and CDR2 FRNRAP come from the germline V gene. The CDR3 DNA reads TGTGCTAGTGGCTTCCTACTCTACGAGCAGTACTTC. Translating gives CASGFLLYEQYF.

The rearrangement uses TRBV11-2 and TRBJ2-2; D perhaps matches TRBD1 (5 bases). CDR3 length equals 14 residues. Trimming took off 1 base at V and 5 bases at J, with 8 bases between the two ends. Per the germline V gene, CDR1 is SGHAT and CDR2 is FQNNGV. The CDR3 DNA follows: TGTGCCAGCAGCTTAGGACAGCCTACCGGGGAGCTGTTTTTT. Its protein is CASSLGQPTGELFF.

This rearrangement joins TRBV14 to TRBJ1-1, with TRBD1 as a possible D gene (6 bases). Germline V gene data show CDR1 as SGHDN and CDR2 as FVKESK. The CDR3 spans 15 residues. V was shortened by 4 bases and J by 4 bases, with 16 bases between the two germline ends. CDR3 bases: TGTGCCAGCAGCCTCTCACGCACAGGGCTCACTGAAGCTTTCTTT. It encodes CASSLSRTGLTEAFF.